These 3 T cell receptor beta chains came from one sample sequenced in a study of CD8 T cells in ankylosing spondylitis. TCRdb called the 5' RACE reads again in MiXCR, with one record for every CDR3 protein. Here the sample spans around 300,000 distinct CDR3 sequences, approximately 14% being singletons. The source material was blood, either unsorted or a sorted T cell fraction (not recorded which). These TCRs come from a male donor with ankylosing spondylitis or in good health (not recorded which).

The chain has TRBV7-9 and TRBJ1-6; perhaps TRBD1 as D (5 bases). This CDR3 is built from 14 residues. Trimming left V 4 bases short and J 9 bases short, with 13 bases between. From germline, CDR1 is SEHNR and CDR2 FQNEAQ (reference sequence). The CDR3 sequence is CASSWDGLLSPLHF. The CDR3 bases are TGTGCCAGCAGCTGGGACGGGCTACTTTCACCCCTCCACTTT. The full variable domain, rest sourced from reference TRBV7-9 and TRBJ1-6, is DTGVSQNPRHKITKRGQNVTFRCDPISEHNRLYWYRQTLGQGPEFLTYFQNEAQLEKSRLLSDRFSAERPKGSFSTLEIQRTEQGDSAMYLCASSWDGLLSPLHFGNGTRLTVT.

The table lists this clonotype with a few counts. The chain combines TRBV12-3 or TRBV12-4 with TRBJ1-2; no definite D call. Trimming cost V 5 bases and J 6 bases, with 13 bases left between them. The CDR3 consists of 13 residues. The CDR3 reads CASSPSNAHGYTF. The CDR3 region has the DNA TGTGCCAGCAGTCCCAGTAACGCGCATGGCTACACCTTC.

At least ten counts were recorded for this clonotype. The rearrangement links TRBV25-1 to TRBJ2-1; possibly TRBD2 for D (5 bases). Between the trimmed V and J ends, which lost 2 bases and 9 bases, there was a span of 17 bases. CDR3 length equals 15 residues. Germline assignment: CDR1 MGHDK and CDR2 SYGVNS. In nucleotides, the CDR3 is TGTGCCAGCAGTGAAGACCTTTCGGGAAGCCCTGAGCAGTTCTTC. It codes for CASSEDLSGSPEQFF.